This passage covers 27 T cell receptor beta chains from one sample sequenced in a study of human T cells and chemical hapten exposure. RNA extraction used unfractionated whole blood as the source of total RNA. TCRdb reprocessed the 5' RACE reads with MiXCR, giving one entry per CDR3 protein. Among 110,000 or so distinct CDR3 sequences listed, around a fifth were seen once. These TCRs come from a human donor in good health.

This clonotype was detected only a few times. This chain connects TRBV20-1 to TRBJ1-5; 9 bases are a match to TRBD1. In germline, CDR1 is DFQATT, CDR2 SNEGSKA (reference sequence). The CDR3 sequence is 15 residues long. V trimming: 3 bases; J trimming: 7 bases; junction bases outside the gene matches: 10. The DNA of the CDR3 is TGCAGTGCTAGGTCCGGGACAGGGCGAAGGCAGCCCCAGCATTTT. This translates into CSARSGTGRRQPQHF.

This clonotype showed up just once. The rearrangement uses TRBV6-4 and TRBJ2-3; 9 positions match TRBD2. Germline lookup yields CDR1 MRHNA and CDR2 SNTAGT. Unmatched junction bases numbered 2, after V lost 4 bases and J lost 0 bases. The CDR3 is 15 residues long. The chain's CDR3 is CASSGSGGSTDTQYF. CDR3 coding DNA: TGTGCCAGCAGTGGGAGCGGGGGGAGCACAGATACGCAGTATTTT.

The rearrangement uses TRBV10-2 and TRBJ2-2; 7 positions match TRBD1. The trim removed 4 bases at V and 1 base at J, leaving 15 bases unmatched. The CDR3 runs to 19 residues. Germline V lookup: CDR1 WSHSY, CDR2 SAAADI. The DNA for the CDR3 is TGCGCCAGCAGTGGGGAATCATACGACAGGGATCGGAACACCGGGGAGCTGTTTTTT. Its protein is CASSGESYDRDRNTGELFF.

This clonotype was observed a handful of times. The chain is built from TRBV12-3 or TRBV12-4 and TRBJ1-6; tentative D call: TRBD1 (6 bases). The ends were cut back, 4 bases at V and 12 bases at J, with 19 bases in the middle. The CDR3 spans 15 residues. The CDR3 loop is CASSSHPGHPGPLHF. The CDR3 DNA reads TGTGCCAGCAGTTCCCACCCGGGACACCCAGGACCCCTCCACTTT.

The CDR3 region is CASSILAGGQETQYF. As DNA, the CDR3 is TGTGCCAGCAGCATACTAGCGGGAGGGCAAGAGACCCAGTACTTC. The chain links TRBV7-9 to TRBJ2-5; TRBD2 matches at 13 bases. Germline V gene data show CDR1 as SEHNR and CDR2 as FQNEAQ (reference sequence). V shed 5 bases and J 2 bases; nucleotides not matched to a gene: 2. The CDR3 sequence is 15 residues long.

The CDR3 spells CATSKNFSGRSPLQETQYF. The CDR3 bases are TGTGCCACCAGCAAGAACTTTAGCGGGAGGTCCCCCCTCCAAGAGACCCAGTACTTC. The gene calls are TRBV15 and TRBJ2-5; 10 nucleotides agree with TRBD2. V trimming: 4 bases; J trimming: 1 base; junction bases outside the gene matches: 15. The length of the CDR3 is 19 residues. Germline V gives CDR1 LNHNV, CDR2 YYDKDF (reference sequence). Supplemented by reference TRBV15 and TRBJ2-5, the full variable domain reads DAMVIQNPRYQVTQFGKPVTLSCSQTLNHNVMYWYQQKSSQAPKLLFHYYDKDFNNEADTPDNFQSRRPNTSFCFLDIRSPGLGDTAMYLCATSKNFSGRSPLQETQYFGPGTRLLVL.

This clonotype was found a few times. The chain couples TRBV6-1 to TRBJ2-4; 9 nucleotides align to TRBD2. CDR1 MNHNS and CDR2 SASEGT come from the germline V gene. Trimming took 7 bases from V and 1 from J; bases not matched to a gene: 17. The CDR3 covers 19 residues. In DNA form, the CDR3 reads TGTGCCAGCACTCTCCCTAGCGGGACCTTTCGGGGTGCCAAAAACATTCAGTACTTC. This translates into CASTLPSGTFRGAKNIQYF.

This clonotype showed up just a few times. J is TRBJ2-1 and V is TRBV20-1; the match to TRBD2 covers 10 bases. The CDR3 runs to 16 residues. V trimming: 2 bases; J trimming: 4 bases; junction bases outside the gene matches: 8. Germline CDR1 DFQATT, CDR2 SNEGSKA (reference sequence). CDR3: CSARSSGRGPYNEQFF. CDR3 nucleotides: TGCAGTGCTAGAAGCAGCGGGAGGGGCCCGTACAATGAGCAGTTCTTC.

The chain uses TRBV7-8 and TRBJ2-7, with TRBD1 matching 7 bases. This CDR3 region has 15 residues. The V gene end was trimmed by 5 bases and the J gene end by 2 bases; junction bases not matched to a gene: 9. CDR1 is SGHVS, CDR2 FQNEAQ, per germline. The CDR3 reads CASSAQGQRAYEQYF. The CDR3 bases are TGTGCCAGCAGCGCCCAGGGACAGCGTGCCTACGAGCAGTACTTC. Full variable domain (rest looked up from reference TRBV7-8 and TRBJ2-7): GAGVSQSPRYKVAKRGQDVALRCDPISGHVSLFWYQQALGQGPEFLTYFQNEAQLDKSGLPSDRFFAERPEGSVSTLKIQRTQQEDSAVYLCASSAQGQRAYEQYFGPGTRLTVT.

The rearrangement joins TRBV27 to TRBJ2-3; no clear D gene. Germline V gives CDR1 MNHEY, CDR2 SMNVEV (reference sequence). The CDR3 loop spans 17 amino acids. Trimming took 4 bases from V and 0 from J, leaving 17 bases between them. The CDR3 DNA reads as TGTGCCAGCAGTTCCTTCGAGACAAGTAGTAGCACAGATACGCAGTATTTT. It is translated as CASSSFETSSSTDTQYF.

In its sample, this clonotype was seen many times. The rearrangement uses TRBV7-3 and TRBJ2-3; the D is unclear. V dropped 4 bases and J dropped 4 bases, with 12 bases sitting between them. The length of the CDR3 is 14 residues. CDR1 SGHTA and CDR2 FQGTGA come from the germline V gene. The CDR3 reads CASSSPPRADTQYF. DNA of the CDR3: TGTGCCAGCAGCTCGCCCCCCCGCGCAGATACGCAGTATTTT.

There are a few counts of this clonotype. The chain carries TRBV30 and TRBJ1-1; 7 bases map to TRBD1. Germline CDR1 is GTSNPN and CDR2 is SVGIG (reference sequence). The CDR3 is 12 amino acids. The ends lost 1 base at V and 4 bases at J; junction bases unmatched: 0. The CDR3 protein is CAWSEGATEAFF. In DNA, the CDR3 is TGTGCCTGGAGTGAGGGGGCCACTGAAGCTTTCTTT.

This clonotype came up a few times. The chain's CDR3 is CASSLSRYSTDTQYF. The DNA for the CDR3 is TGTGCCAGCAGCTTATCCCGGTATAGCACAGATACGCAGTATTTT. The chain recombines TRBV7-6 with TRBJ2-3; D not resolved. CDR3 length: 15 amino acids. Trimming stripped 2 bases from V and 0 bases from J, with 9 bases between. The germline V gene has CDR1 SGHVS and CDR2 FNYEAQ.

V and J are TRBV11-3 and TRBJ2-6; D remains unclear. V was shortened by 1 base and J by 8 bases, with 15 bases between the two germline ends. Looked up from germline, CDR1 is SGHNT and CDR2 is YENEEA. CDR3 length: 16 amino acids. The CDR3, as DNA: TGTGCCAGCAGCTTAGGGCGGACGAGTAGGACCAACGTCCTGACTTTC. Protein: CASSLGRTSRTNVLTF.

The chain links TRBV6-5 to TRBJ1-1; D may be TRBD1 (5 bases). The germline V gene has CDR1 MNHEY and CDR2 SVGAGI. V lost 4 bases to trimming and J lost 4 bases, with 13 bases between them. The CDR3 covers 14 residues. The CDR3 DNA reads as TGTGCCAGCAGTTCGAACAGGTTTGGCACTGAAGCTTTCTTT. It yields the protein CASSSNRFGTEAFF.

V and J are TRBV7-9 and TRBJ1-2; no firm D call. Per the germline V gene, CDR1 is SEHNR and CDR2 is FQNEAQ (reference sequence). V was pared by 1 base and J by 8 bases, with 17 bases between. This CDR3 is built from 15 residues. DNA of the CDR3: TGTGCCAGCAGCTTAGGTAACAGTTGGATTATCGGCTACACCTTC. Amino acids: CASSLGNSWIIGYTF.

This chain links TRBV6-1 with TRBJ2-3, with D tentatively TRBD1 or TRBD2 (5 bases each). This CDR3 contains 14 residues. Trimming stripped 6 bases from V and 1 base from J, with 11 bases between. Germline values: CDR1 MNHNS, CDR2 SASEGT. Here the CDR3 DNA reads TGTGCCAGCAGGGGGGTTGGTGGCACAGATACGCAGTATTTT. Its protein product is CASRGVGGTDTQYF.

This clonotype was detected many times. V is TRBV3-1 and J is TRBJ2-6; D may match TRBD1 or TRBD2 (5 bases each). The V end lost 3 bases, the J end lost 4 bases, and 10 bases lay between the germline ends. The CDR3 covers 15 residues. Germline CDR1 LGHDT, CDR2 YNNKEL (reference sequence). In DNA form, the CDR3 reads TGTGCCAGCAGCCAGAGGGGAGCGGGGGCCAACGTCCTGACTTTC. This gives the protein CASSQRGAGANVLTF.

There are a few counts of this clonotype. The rearrangement links TRBV15 to TRBJ2-1, with 9 bases that match TRBD2. J gave up 7 bases and V 2 bases, and 12 bases lay outside the gene matches. The CDR3 contains 17 residues. Germline CDR1 LNHNV, CDR2 YYDKDF (reference sequence). DNA for the CDR3: TGTGCCACCAGCAGACTATCCTCTAGCGGGGCCCCAAATGAGCAGTTCTTC. Amino acids: CATSRLSSSGAPNEQFF.

This clonotype occurred a few times. The V gene is TRBV6-1, the J gene TRBJ1-1, with D perhaps matching TRBD1 (6 bases). Trimming took 1 base from V and 4 from J, leaving 13 bases between them. The CDR3 extends over 15 amino acids. Germline values: CDR1 MNHNS, CDR2 SASEGT. The CDR3 coding sequence is TGTGCCAGCAGTGAAGGAGGGGGGGCGGTCACTGAAGCTTTCTTT. Translation: CASSEGGGAVTEAFF.

There are a few counts of this clonotype. This chain links TRBV6-2 or TRBV6-3 with TRBJ2-3; D is perhaps TRBD1 (5 bases). This CDR3 has 15 residues. The germline V gene encodes CDR1 MNHEY and CDR2 SVGEGT. V gave up 0 bases and J gave up 5 bases, with 12 bases separating them. Here the CDR3 reads CASSYSLGALDTQYF. The CDR3, as DNA: TGTGCCAGCAGTTACTCCCTTGGGGCTTTAGATACGCAGTATTTT.

The chain recombines TRBV29-1 with TRBJ2-2, with TRBD2 matching over 8 bases. V shed 7 bases and J 5 bases; nucleotides not matched to a gene: 6. The CDR3 spans 13 residues. Germline V gene data show CDR1 as SQVTM and CDR2 as ANQGSEA. The CDR3 here is CSASGRKTGELFF. CDR3 nucleotide sequence: TGCAGCGCCAGCGGGAGAAAAACCGGGGAGCTGTTTTTT.

This clonotype was detected a few times. This rearrangement joins TRBV29-1 to TRBJ1-2, with TRBD1 as a possible D gene (6 bases). CDR3 length: 13 residues. With 5 bases removed from V and 0 bases from J, the gap between germline ends came to 10 bases. Germline lookup yields CDR1 SQVTM and CDR2 ANQGSEA. The CDR3 loop reads CSVTGTTNYGYTF. For the CDR3, the DNA is TGCAGCGTTACCGGGACAACTAACTATGGCTACACCTTC.

This sequence joins TRBV2 and TRBJ2-2, with D maybe TRBD2 (6 bases). The V end lost 6 bases, the J end lost 3 bases, and 8 bases lay between the germline ends. Germline V CDR1 and CDR2: SNHLY, FYNNEI. This CDR3 is 13 amino acids long. CDR3 in amino acids: CASSREHTGELFF. The CDR3 bases are TGTGCCAGCAGCCGGGAGCACACCGGGGAGCTGTTTTTT.

The CDR3 is CASSPGPNEQFF. The CDR3 DNA reads TGTGCCAGCAGTCCGGGACCCAATGAGCAGTTCTTC. The V gene is TRBV6-1, the J gene TRBJ2-1; D could derive from TRBD1 or TRBD2 (5 bases each). Germline V gives CDR1 MNHNS, CDR2 SASEGT. Deletions cut 5 bases from V and 6 bases from J, with 8 bases between. This CDR3 region has 12 residues.

The chain carries TRBV3-1 and TRBJ2-5; tentative D call: TRBD2 (5 bases). Per the germline V gene, CDR1 is LGHDT and CDR2 is YNNKEL (reference sequence). The length of the CDR3 is 15 residues. The V end lost 0 bases, the J end lost 1 base, and 9 bases lay between the germline ends. CDR3 amino acids: CASSQDLTIQETQYF. Written as DNA, the CDR3 is TGTGCCAGCAGCCAAGATTTGACTATCCAAGAGACCCAGTACTTC.

This clonotype was seen a few times. This chain connects TRBV29-1 to TRBJ1-2; TRBD1 is a possible D gene (6 bases). Trimming left V 7 bases short and J 8 bases short, with 20 bases between. Per germline, CDR1 SQVTM and CDR2 ANQGSEA. This CDR3 region has 13 residues. The CDR3 DNA reads as TGCAGCGCCCACGGGGGGGCCAACTGGGGCTACACCTTC. Translation: CSAHGGANWGYTF.